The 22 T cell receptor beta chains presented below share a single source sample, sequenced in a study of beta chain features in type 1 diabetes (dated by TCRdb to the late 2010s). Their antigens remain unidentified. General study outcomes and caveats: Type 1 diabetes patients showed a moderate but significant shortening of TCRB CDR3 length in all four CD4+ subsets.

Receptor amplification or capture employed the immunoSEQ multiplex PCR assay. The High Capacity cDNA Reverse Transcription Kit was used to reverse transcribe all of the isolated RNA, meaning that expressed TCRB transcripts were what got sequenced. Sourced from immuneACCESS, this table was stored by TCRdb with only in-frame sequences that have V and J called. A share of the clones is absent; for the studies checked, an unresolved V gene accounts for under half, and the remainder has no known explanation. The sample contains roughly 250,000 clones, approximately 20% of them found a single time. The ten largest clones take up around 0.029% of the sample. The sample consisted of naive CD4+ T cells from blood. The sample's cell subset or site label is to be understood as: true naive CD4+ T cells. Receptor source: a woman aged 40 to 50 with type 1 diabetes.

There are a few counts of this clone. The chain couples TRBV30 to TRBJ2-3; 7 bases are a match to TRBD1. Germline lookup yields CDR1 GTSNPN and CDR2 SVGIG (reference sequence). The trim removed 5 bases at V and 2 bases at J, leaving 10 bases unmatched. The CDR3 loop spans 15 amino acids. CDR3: CAWGLGGGLTDTQYF. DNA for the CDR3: TGTGCCTGGGGGCTAGGGGGCGGACTCACAGATACGCAGTATTTT.

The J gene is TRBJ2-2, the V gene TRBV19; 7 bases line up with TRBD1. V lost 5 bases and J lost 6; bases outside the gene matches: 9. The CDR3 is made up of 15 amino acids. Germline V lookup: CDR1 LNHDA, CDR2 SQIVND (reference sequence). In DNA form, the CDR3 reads TGTGCCAGTAGTCCAGACAGGGATGGACCCGGGGAGCTGTTTTTT. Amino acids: CASSPDRDGPGELFF.

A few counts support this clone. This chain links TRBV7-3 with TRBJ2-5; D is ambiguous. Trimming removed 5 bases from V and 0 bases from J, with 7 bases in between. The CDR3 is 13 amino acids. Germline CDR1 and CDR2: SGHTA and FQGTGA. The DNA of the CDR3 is TGTGCCAGCAGCCGACACCACCAAGAGACCCAGTACTTC. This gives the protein CASSRHHQETQYF. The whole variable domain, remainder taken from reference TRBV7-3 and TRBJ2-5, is GAGVSQTPSNKVTEKGKYVELRCDPISGHTALYWYRQSLGQGPEFLIYFQGTGAADDSGLPNDRFFAVRPEGSVSTLKIQRTERGDSAVYLCASSRHHQETQYFGPGTRLLVL.

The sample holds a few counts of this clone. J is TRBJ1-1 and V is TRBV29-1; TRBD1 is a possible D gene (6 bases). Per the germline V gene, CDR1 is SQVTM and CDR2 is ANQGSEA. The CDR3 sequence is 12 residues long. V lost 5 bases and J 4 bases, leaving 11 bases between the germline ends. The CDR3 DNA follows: TGCAGCGTTCATACAGGGCTCACTGAAGCTTTCTTT. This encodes CSVHTGLTEAFF.

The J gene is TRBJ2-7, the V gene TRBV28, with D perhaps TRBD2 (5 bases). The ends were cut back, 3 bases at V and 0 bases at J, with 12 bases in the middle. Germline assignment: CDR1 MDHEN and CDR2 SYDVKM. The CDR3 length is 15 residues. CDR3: CASSFWRVSSYEQYF. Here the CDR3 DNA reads TGTGCCAGCAGTTTTTGGCGGGTCAGCTCCTACGAGCAGTACTTC.

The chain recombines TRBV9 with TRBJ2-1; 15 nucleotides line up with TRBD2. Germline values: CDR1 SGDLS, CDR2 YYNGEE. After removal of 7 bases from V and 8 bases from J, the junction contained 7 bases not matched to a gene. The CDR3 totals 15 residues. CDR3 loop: CASSRTSGRADEQFF. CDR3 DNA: TGTGCCAGCTCGCGGACTAGCGGGAGGGCCGATGAGCAGTTCTTC.

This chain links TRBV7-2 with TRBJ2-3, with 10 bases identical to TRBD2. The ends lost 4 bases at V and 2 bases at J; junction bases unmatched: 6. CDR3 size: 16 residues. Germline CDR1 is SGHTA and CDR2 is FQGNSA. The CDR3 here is CASSSSTSGATDTQYF. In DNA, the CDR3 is TGTGCCAGCAGCTCATCCACTAGCGGGGCCACAGATACGCAGTATTTT.

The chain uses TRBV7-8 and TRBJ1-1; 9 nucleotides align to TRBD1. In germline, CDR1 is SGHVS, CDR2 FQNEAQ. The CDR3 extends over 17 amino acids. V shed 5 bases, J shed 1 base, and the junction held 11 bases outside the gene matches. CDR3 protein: CASSPRPGQGRNTEAFF. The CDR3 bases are TGTGCCAGCAGCCCGCGACCGGGACAGGGACGGAACACTGAAGCTTTCTTT.

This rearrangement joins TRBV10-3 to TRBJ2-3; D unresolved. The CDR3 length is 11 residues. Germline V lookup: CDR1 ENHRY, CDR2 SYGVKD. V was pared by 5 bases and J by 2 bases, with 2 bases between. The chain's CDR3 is CAISLTDTQYF. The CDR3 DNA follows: TGTGCCATCAGTCTCACAGATACGCAGTATTTT.

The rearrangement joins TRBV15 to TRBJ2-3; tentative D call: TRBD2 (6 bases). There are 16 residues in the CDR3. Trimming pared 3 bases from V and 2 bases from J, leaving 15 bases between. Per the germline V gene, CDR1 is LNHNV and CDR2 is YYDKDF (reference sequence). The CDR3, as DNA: TGTGCCACCAGCAGTGGGAGGCGCGGAGCCACAGATACGCAGTATTTT. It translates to CATSSGRRGATDTQYF.

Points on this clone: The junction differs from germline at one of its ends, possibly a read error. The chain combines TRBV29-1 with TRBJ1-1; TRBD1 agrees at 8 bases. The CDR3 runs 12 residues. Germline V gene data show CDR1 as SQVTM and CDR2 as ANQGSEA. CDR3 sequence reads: CSVGQGNAEAFF. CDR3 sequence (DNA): TGCAGCGTTGGACAGGGGAACGCTGAAGCTTTCTTT.

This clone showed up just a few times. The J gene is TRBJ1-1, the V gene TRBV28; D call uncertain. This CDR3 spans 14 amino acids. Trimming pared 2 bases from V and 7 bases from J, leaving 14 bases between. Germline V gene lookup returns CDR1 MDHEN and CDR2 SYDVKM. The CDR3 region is CASSLGQHLGEAFF. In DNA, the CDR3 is TGTGCCAGCAGTTTAGGGCAGCATTTGGGTGAAGCTTTCTTT.

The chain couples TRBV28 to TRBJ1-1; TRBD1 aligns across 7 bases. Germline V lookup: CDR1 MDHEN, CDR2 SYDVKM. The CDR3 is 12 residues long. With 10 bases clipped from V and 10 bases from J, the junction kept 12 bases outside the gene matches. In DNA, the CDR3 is TGTGCCACCGACCCGACAGGGCTGCGAGCTTTCTTT. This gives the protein CATDPTGLRAFF. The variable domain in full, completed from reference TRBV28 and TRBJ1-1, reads DVKVTQSSRYLVKRTGEKVFLECVQDMDHENMFWYRQDPGLGLRLIYFSYDVKMKEKGDIPEGYSVSREKKERFSLILESASTNQTSMYLCATDPTGLRAFFGQGTRLTVV.

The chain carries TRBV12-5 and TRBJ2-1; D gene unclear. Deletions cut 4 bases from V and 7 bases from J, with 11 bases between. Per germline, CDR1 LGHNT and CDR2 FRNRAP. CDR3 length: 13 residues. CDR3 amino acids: CASGWSDSNEQFF. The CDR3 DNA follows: TGTGCTAGTGGTTGGAGTGATAGTAATGAGCAGTTCTTC.

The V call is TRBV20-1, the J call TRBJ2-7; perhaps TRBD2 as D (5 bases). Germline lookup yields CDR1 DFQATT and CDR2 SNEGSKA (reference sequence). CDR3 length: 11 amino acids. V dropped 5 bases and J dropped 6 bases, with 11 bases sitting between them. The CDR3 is CSAHPGFEQYF. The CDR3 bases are TGCAGTGCTCACCCGGGATTCGAGCAGTACTTC.

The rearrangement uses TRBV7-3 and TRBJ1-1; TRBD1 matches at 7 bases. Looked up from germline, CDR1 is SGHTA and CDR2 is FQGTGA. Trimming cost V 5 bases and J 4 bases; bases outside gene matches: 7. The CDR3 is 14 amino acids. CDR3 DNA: TGTGCCAGCAGCCGACAGGGCGACAGCACTGAAGCTTTCTTT. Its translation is CASSRQGDSTEAFF.

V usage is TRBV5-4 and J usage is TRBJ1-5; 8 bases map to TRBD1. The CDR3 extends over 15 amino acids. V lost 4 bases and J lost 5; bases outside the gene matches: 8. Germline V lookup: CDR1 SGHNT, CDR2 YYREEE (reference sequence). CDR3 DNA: TGTGCCAGCAGCAGGGGCAGGGGGCTGGATCAGCCCCAGCATTTT. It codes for CASSRGRGLDQPQHF. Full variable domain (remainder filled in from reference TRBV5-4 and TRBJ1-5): ETGVTQSPTHLIKTRGQQVTLRCSSQSGHNTVSWYQQALGQGPQFIFQYYREEENGRGNFPPRFSGLQFPNYSSELNVNALELDDSALYLCASSRGRGLDQPQHFGDGTRLSIL.

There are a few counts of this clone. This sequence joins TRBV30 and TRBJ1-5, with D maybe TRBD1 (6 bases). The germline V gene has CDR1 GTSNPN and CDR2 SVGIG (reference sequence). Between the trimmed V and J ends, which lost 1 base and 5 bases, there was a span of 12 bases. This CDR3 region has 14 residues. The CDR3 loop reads CAWSDGQWDQPQHF. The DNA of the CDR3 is TGTGCCTGGAGTGACGGACAGTGGGATCAGCCCCAGCATTTT.

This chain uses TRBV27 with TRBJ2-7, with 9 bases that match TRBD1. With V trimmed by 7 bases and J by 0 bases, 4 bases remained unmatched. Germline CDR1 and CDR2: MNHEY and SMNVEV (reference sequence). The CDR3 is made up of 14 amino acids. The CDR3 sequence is CASNRDRDSYEQYF. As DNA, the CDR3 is TGTGCCAGCAACCGGGACAGGGACTCCTACGAGCAGTACTTC.

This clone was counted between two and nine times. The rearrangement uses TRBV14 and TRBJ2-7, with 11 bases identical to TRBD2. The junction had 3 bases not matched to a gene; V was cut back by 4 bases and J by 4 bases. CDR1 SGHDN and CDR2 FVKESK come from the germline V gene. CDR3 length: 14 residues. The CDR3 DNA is TGTGCCAGCAGCCGGACTAGCGGGTTTTACGAGCAGTACTTC. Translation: CASSRTSGFYEQYF.

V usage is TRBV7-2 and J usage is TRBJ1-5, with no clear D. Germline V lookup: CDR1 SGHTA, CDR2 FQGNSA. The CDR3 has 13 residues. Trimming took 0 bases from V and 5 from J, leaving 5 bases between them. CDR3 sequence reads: CASSLAEYQPQHF. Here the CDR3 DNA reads TGTGCCAGCAGCTTAGCAGAGTATCAGCCCCAGCATTTT.

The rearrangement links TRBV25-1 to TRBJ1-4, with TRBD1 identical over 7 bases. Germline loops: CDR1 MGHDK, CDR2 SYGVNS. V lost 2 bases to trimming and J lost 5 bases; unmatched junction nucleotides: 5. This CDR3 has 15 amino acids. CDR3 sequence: CASSEGDRYNEKLFF. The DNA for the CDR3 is TGTGCCAGCAGTGAAGGGGACAGATACAATGAAAAACTGTTTTTT.